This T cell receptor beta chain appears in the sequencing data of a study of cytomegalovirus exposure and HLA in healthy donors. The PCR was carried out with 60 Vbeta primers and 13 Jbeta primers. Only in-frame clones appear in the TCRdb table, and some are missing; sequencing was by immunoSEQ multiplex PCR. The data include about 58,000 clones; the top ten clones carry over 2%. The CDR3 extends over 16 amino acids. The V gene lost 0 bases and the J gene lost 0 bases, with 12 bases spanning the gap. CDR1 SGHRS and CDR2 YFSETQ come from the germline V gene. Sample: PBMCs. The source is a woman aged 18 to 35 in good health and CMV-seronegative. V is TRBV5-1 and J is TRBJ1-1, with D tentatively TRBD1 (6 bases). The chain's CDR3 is CASSLAGQTMNTEAFF. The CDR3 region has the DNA TGCGCCAGCAGCTTGGCAGGACAGACGATGAACACTGAAGCTTTCTTT.